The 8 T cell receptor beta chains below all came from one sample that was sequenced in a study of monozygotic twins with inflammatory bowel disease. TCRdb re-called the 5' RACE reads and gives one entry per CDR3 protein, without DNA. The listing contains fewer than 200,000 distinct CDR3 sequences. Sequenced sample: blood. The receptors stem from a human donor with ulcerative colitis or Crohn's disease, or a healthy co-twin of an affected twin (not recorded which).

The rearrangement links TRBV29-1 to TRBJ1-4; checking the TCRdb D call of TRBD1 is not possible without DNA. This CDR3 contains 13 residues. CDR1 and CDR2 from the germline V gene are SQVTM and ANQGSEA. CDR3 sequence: CSAWDRGREKLFF.

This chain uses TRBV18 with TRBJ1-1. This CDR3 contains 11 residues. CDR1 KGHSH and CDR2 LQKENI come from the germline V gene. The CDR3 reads CASSPFTEAFF.

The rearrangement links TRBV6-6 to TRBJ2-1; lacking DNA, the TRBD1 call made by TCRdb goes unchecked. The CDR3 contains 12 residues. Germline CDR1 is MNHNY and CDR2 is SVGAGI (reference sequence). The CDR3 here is CASKDSPRGEFF.

Here the CDR3 reads CSVPENTGELFF. The chain carries TRBV29-1 and TRBJ2-2. The CDR3 totals 12 residues. Germline CDR1 and CDR2: SQVTM and ANQGSEA.

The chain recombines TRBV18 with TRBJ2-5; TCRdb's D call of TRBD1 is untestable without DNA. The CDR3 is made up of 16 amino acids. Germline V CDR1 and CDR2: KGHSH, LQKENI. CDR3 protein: CASSQIVGQGQETQYF.

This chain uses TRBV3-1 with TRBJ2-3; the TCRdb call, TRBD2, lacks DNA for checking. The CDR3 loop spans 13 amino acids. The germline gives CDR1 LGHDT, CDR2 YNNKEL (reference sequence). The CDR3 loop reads CASRSGVQDTQYF.

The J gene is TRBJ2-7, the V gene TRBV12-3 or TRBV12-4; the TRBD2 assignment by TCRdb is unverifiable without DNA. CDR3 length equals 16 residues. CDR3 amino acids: CASSFRLGSRVYEQYF.

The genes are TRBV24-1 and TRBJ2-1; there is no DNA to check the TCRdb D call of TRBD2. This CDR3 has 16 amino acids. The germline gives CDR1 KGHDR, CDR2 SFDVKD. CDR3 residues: CATSEPTSGTYNEQFF.